This entry concerns a single T cell receptor (beta chain). Its matching antigen is unknown. V was cut by 3 bases and J by 3 bases, with 6 bases left in between. There are 12 residues in the CDR3. Germline values: CDR1 KGHSH, CDR2 LQKENI. The data were taken from a study of T cell responses to AZD1222 COVID-19 vaccine. Overall study: Combined were second doses at about 4 or about 12 weeks. Notes on the study in general: Repertoire sampling was restricted to post-peak T cell response timepoints. Possibly, clonal diversity was underestimated; donors were largely white British and included more females. Seropositive status at baseline applied to only six AZD1222 recipients.

The table came from immunoSEQ multiplex PCR; TCRdb's copy has only in-frame clones and leaves some out. Counted here are 150,000 to 200,000 clones, 85% to 95% occurring once; the ten biggest clones make up roughly 3.8%. The chain carries TRBV18 and TRBJ2-7; no firm D call. Material: peripheral blood, obtained on day 0 of AZD1222 vaccination. This receptor was taken from an adult in good health. The CDR3 DNA follows: TGTGCCAGCTCACCGACCTTCTACGAGCAGTACTTC. It codes for CASSPTFYEQYF. The full variable domain, rest sourced from reference TRBV18 and TRBJ2-7, is NAGVMQNPRHLVRRRGQEARLRCSPMKGHSHVYWYRQLPEEGLKFMVYLQKENIIDESGMPKERFSAEFPKEGPSILRIQQVVRGDSAAYFCASSPTFYEQYFGPGTRLTVT.